The present T cell receptor (beta chain) was sequenced within a study of cytomegalovirus exposure and HLA in healthy donors. Study-level information: T cells numbering around 190 million yielded 100 million to 120 million unique TCR beta sequences in an earlier analysis.

Primers: 60 Vbeta forward and 13 Jbeta reverse. Some clones are missing from TCRdb's copy, which holds only in-frame ones; the method was immunoSEQ multiplex PCR. The sample has under 150,000 clones, about four fifths seen once. Comments on this clone: As yet, its antigen is unknown.

After removal of 2 bases from V and 9 bases from J, the junction contained 3 bases not matched to a gene. CDR3 length: 14 amino acids. Germline V gives CDR1 WNHNN, CDR2 SYGVQD (reference sequence). Study observations and caveats: Using the classifier, cytomegalovirus status was reportedly diagnosed with high specificity and sensitivity.

V is TRBV10-1 and J is TRBJ2-1; 11 bases line up with TRBD2. The sequence derives from a woman in her twenties or thirties in good health and CMV-seronegative. Sequencing used PBMCs. CDR3 nucleotides: TGCGCCAGCAGTGAGCTGCTAGCGGGAGGTGAGCAGTTCTTC. This codes for CASSELLAGGEQFF.